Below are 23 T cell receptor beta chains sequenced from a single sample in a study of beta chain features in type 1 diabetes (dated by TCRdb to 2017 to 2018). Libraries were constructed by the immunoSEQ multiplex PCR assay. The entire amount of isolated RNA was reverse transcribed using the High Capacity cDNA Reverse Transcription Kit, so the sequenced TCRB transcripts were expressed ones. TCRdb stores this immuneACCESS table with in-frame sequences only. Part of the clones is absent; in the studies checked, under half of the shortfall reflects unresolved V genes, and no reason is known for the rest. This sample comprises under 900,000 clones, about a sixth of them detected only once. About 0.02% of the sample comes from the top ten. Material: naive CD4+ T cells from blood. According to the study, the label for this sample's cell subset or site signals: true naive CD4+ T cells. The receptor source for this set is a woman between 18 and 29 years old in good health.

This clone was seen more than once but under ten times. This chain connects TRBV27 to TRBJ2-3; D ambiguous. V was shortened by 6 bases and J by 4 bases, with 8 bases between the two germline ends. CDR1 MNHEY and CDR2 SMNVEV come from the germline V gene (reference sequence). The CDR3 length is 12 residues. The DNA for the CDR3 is TGTGCCAGCAGGGACCTGGCAGATACGCAGTATTTT. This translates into CASRDLADTQYF.

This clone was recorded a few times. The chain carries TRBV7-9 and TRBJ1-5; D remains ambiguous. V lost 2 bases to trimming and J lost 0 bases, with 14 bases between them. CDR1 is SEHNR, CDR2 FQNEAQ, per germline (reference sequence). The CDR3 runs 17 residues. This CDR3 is CASSLREGRNSNQPQHF. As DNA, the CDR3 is TGTGCCAGCAGCTTACGAGAGGGTAGGAATAGCAATCAGCCCCAGCATTTT.

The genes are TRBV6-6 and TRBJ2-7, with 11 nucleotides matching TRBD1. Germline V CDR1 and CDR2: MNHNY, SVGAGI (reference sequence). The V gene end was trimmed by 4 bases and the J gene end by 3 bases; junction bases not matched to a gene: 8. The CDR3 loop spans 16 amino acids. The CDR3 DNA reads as TGTGCCAGCAGTTTACAGCCCGGGACAGGGGGCTACGAGCAGTACTTC. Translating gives CASSLQPGTGGYEQYF.

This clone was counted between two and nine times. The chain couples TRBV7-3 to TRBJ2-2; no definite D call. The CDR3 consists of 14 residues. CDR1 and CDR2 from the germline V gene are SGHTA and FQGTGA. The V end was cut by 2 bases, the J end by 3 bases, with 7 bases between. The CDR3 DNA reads TGTGCCAGCAGCTTAGACGCTGACACCGGGGAGCTGTTTTTT. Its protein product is CASSLDADTGELFF. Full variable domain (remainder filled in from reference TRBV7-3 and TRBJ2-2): GAGVSQTPSNKVTEKGKYVELRCDPISGHTALYWYRQSLGQGPEFLIYFQGTGAADDSGLPNDRFFAVRPEGSVSTLKIQRTERGDSAVYLCASSLDADTGELFFGEGSRLTVL.

As DNA, the CDR3 is TGTGCCAGCAGTGGGGGCGGGAGTAGCACAGATACGCAGTATTTT. It is translated as CASSGGGSSTDTQYF. V is TRBV2 and J is TRBJ2-3, with 7 bases aligning to TRBD2. The J segment lost 0 bases and the V segment lost 4 bases, leaving 4 bases of the junction unmatched. Germline V lookup: CDR1 SNHLY, CDR2 FYNNEI. The CDR3 sequence is 15 residues long.

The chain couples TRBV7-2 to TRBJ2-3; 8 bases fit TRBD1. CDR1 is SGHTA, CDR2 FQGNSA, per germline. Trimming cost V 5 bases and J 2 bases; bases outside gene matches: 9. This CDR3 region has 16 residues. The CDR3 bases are TGTGCCAGCAGCCCCTATCTGACAGGGGTCACAGATACGCAGTATTTT. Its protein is CASSPYLTGVTDTQYF.

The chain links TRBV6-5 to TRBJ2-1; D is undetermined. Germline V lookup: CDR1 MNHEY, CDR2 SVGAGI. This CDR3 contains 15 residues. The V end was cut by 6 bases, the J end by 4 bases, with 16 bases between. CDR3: CASSPRTAEYNEQFF. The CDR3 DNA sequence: TGTGCCAGCAGCCCCCGGACGGCGGAGTACAATGAGCAGTTCTTC.

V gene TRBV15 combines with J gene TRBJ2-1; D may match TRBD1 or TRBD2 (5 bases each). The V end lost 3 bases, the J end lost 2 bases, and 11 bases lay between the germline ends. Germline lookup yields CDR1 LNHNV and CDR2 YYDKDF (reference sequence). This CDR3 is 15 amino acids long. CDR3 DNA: TGTGCCACCAGCAGCGGGGCCGGGACCTACAATGAGCAGTTCTTC. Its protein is CATSSGAGTYNEQFF.

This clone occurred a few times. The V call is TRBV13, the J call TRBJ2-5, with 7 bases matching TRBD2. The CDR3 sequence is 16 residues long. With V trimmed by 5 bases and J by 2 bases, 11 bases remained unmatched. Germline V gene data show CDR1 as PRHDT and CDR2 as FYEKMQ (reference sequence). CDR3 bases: TGTGCCAGCAGCCGAACTGGTGCCGGGGGGCAAGAGACCCAGTACTTC. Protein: CASSRTGAGGQETQYF. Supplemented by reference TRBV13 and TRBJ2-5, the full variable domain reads AAGVIQSPRHLIKEKRETATLKCYPIPRHDTVYWYQQGPGQDPQFLISFYEKMQSDKGSIPDRFSAQQFSDYHSELNMSSLELGDSALYFCASSRTGAGGQETQYFGPGTRLLVL.

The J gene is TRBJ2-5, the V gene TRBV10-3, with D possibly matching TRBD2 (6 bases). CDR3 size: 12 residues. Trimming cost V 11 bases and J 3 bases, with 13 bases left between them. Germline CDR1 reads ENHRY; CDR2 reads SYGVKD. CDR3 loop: CAVGLPEETQYF. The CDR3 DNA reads TGTGCCGTCGGACTACCGGAAGAGACCCAGTACTTC.

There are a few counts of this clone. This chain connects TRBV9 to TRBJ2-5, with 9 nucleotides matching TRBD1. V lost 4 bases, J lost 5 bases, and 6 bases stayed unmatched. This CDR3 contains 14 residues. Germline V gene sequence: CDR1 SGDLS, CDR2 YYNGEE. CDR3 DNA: TGTGCCAGCAGCAACACCGGGACAGGGGAGACCCAGTACTTC. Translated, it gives CASSNTGTGETQYF. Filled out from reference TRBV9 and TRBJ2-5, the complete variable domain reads DSGVTQTPKHLITATGQRVTLRCSPRSGDLSVYWYQQSLDQGLQFLIQYYNGEERAKGNILERFSAQQFPDLHSELNLSSLELGDSALYFCASSNTGTGETQYFGPGTRLLVL.

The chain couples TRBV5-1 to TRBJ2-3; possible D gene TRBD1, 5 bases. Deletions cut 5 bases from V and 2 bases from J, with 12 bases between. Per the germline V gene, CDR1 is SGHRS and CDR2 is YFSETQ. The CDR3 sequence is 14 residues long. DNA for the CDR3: TGCGCCAGCAGGCAGGGATCCACCACAGATACGCAGTATTTT. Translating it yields CASRQGSTTDTQYF. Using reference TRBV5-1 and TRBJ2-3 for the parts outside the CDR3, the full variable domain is KAGVTQTPRYLIKTRGQQVTLSCSPISGHRSVSWYQQTPGQGLQFLFEYFSETQRNKGNFPGRFSGRQFSNSRSEMNVSTLELGDSALYLCASRQGSTTDTQYFGPGTRLTVL.

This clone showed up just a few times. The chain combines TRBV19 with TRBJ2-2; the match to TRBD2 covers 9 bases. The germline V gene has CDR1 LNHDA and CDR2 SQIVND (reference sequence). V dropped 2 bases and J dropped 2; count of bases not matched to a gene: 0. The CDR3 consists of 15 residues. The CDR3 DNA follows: TGTGCCAGTAGTATACTAGCGGGAAACACCGGGGAGCTGTTTTTT. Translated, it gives CASSILAGNTGELFF.

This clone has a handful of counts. The CDR3 loop reads CSAAHPPPGPRGIAEAFF. DNA of the CDR3: TGCAGCGCAGCTCACCCCCCGCCGGGACCCCGAGGTATCGCTGAAGCTTTCTTT. This rearrangement joins TRBV29-1 to TRBJ1-1; D is possibly TRBD1 (5 bases). This CDR3 contains 18 residues. From germline, CDR1 is SQVTM and CDR2 ANQGSEA. Trimming took off 7 bases at V and 6 bases at J, with 33 bases between the two ends.

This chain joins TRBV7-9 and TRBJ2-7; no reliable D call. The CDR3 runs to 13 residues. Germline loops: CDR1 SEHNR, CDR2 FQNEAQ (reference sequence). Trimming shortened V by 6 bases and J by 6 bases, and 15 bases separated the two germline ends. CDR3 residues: CASSLPGSGEQYF. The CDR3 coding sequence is TGTGCCAGCAGTTTACCCGGGTCTGGCGAGCAGTACTTC.

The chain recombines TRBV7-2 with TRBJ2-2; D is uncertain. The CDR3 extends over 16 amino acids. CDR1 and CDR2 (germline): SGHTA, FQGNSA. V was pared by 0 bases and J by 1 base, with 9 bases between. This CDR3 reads CASSLAVTKNTGELFF. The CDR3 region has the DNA TGTGCCAGCAGCTTAGCTGTGACGAAGAACACCGGGGAGCTGTTTTTT. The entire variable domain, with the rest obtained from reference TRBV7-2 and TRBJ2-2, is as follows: GAGVSQSPSNKVTEKGKDVELRCDPISGHTALYWYRQSLGQGLEFLIYFQGNSAPDKSGLPSDRFSAERTGGSVSTLTIQRTQQEDSAVYLCASSLAVTKNTGELFFGEGSRLTVL.

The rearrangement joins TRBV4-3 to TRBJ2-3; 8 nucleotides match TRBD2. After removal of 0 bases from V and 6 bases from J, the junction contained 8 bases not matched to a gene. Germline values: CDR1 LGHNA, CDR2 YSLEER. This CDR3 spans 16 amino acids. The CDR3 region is CASSQDLAGGRDTQYF. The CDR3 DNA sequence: TGCGCCAGCAGCCAAGATCTTGCGGGGGGCCGGGATACGCAGTATTTT.

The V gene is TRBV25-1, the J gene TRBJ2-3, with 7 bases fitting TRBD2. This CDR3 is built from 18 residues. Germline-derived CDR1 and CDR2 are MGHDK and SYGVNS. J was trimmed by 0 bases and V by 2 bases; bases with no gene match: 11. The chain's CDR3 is CASSERQRLAVSTDTQYF. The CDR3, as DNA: TGTGCCAGCAGTGAACGTCAACGCCTAGCGGTGAGCACAGATACGCAGTATTTT.

Here the CDR3 DNA reads TGTGCCAGCAGCTTAATACAGGGCTACGAGCAGTACTTC. It translates to CASSLIQGYEQYF. The rearrangement uses TRBV7-9 and TRBJ2-7, with a tentative D call TRBD1 (6 bases). This CDR3 spans 13 amino acids. Deletions cut 2 bases from V and 3 bases from J, with 8 bases between. CDR1 is SEHNR and CDR2 is FQNEAQ in the germline V gene (reference sequence).

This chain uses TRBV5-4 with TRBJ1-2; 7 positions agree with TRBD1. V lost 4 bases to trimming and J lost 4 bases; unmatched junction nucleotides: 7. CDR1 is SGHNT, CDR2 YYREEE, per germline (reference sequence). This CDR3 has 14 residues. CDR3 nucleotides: TGTGCCAGCAGCATTCGACAGGGAAGCTATGGCTACACCTTC. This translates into CASSIRQGSYGYTF.

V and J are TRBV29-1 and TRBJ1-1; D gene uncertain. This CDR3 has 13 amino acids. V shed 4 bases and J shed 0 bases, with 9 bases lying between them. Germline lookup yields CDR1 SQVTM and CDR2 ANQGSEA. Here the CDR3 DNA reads TGCAGCGTTGCGTGGGTGCTGAACACTGAAGCTTTCTTT. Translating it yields CSVAWVLNTEAFF.

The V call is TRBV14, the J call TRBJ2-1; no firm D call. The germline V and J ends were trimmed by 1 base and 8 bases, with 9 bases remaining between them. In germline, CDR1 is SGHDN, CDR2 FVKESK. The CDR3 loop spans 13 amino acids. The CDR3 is CASSQGLRHEQFF. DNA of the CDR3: TGTGCCAGCAGCCAAGGGTTACGTCATGAGCAGTTCTTC.

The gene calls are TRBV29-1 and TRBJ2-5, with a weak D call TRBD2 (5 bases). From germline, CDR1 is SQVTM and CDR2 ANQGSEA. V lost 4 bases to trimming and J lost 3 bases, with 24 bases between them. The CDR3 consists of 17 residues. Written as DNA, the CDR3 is TGCAGCGTTGTAGTTCTAGCCCTTGGGAGAGGTAAAGAGACCCAGTACTTC. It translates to CSVVVLALGRGKETQYF.